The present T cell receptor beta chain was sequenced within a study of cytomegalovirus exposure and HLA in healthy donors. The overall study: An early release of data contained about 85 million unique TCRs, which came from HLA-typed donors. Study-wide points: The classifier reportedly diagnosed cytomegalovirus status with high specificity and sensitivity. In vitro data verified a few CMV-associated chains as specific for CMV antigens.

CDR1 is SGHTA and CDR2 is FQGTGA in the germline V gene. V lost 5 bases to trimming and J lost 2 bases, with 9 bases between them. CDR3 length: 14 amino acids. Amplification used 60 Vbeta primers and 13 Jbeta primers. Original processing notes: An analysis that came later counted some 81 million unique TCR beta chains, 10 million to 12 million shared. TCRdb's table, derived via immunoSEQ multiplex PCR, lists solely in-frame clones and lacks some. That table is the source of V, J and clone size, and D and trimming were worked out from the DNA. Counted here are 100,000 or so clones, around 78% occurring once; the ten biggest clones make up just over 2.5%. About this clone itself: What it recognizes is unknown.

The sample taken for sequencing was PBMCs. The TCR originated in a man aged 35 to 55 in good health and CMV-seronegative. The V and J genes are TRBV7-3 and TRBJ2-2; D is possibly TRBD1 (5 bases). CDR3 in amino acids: CASSRQGNTGELFF. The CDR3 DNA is TGTGCCAGCAGCAGGCAGGGTAACACCGGGGAGCTGTTTTTT.